This T cell receptor beta chain was captured by sequencing in a study of T cell repertoires in cytomegalovirus infection. Study-wide context: In public TCR beta signatures, there were indications of both CMV infection and matching HLA type.

TCRdb fed the reads into MiXCR, producing one record per CDR3 protein. Of fewer than 80,000 distinct CDR3 sequences in the sample, roughly 3.6% are singletons; the top ten hold 3.5% to 5%. This clonotype was counted many times. Its antigen is not identified. The V gene lost 2 bases and the J gene lost 2 bases, with 3 bases spanning the gap. The CDR3 length is 12 residues. Germline V gives CDR1 SGHTA, CDR2 FQGNSA. Study-level findings and limits: CMV-specific TCR beta clonotypes restricted by HLA-C were the ones dominating the ex vivo response. Cumulative frequency (of public TCR beta family members) identified carriers of CMV plus the relevant HLA.

Material: PBMCs. This receptor was identified in a human donor in good health (CMV status not recorded). Some clones in this sample may be carry-over from other donors' samples. The J gene is TRBJ1-2, the V gene TRBV7-2, with no clear D. CDR3 protein: CASSLTNYGYTF. The CDR3 DNA is TGTGCCAGCAGCTTAACAAACTATGGCTACACCTTC. Complete variable domain (other parts from reference TRBV7-2 and TRBJ1-2): GAGVSQSPSNKVTEKGKDVELRCDPISGHTALYWYRQSLGQGLEFLIYFQGNSAPDKSGLPSDRFSAERTGGSVSTLTIQRTQQEDSAVYLCASSLTNYGYTFGSGTRLTVV.